This T cell receptor beta chain was retrieved from a study of T-cell memory formation after mild COVID-19. A few counts support this clonotype. What it recognizes is unknown. Study-wide results and caveats: Most CD4+ clones that shrank were in CM and EM, while CD8+ ones turned up in EMRA. CD4/CD8 balance held among clones contracting day 15 to 85, and later expanders leaned CD4+.

Germline assignment: CDR1 MGHDK and CDR2 SYGVNS. After removal of 1 base from V and 4 bases from J, the junction contained 4 bases not matched to a gene. This CDR3 comprises 15 residues. TCRdb re-called the 5' RACE reads with MiXCR, one entry per CDR3 protein. The sample lists around 530,000 distinct CDR3 sequences, about 22% occurring once. Sequenced material: PBMCs or a T cell subset sorted from them (not recorded which). This receptor was identified in an adult woman who had mild COVID-19 (a few samples of this study predate the infection). Cell type and time point are not known. This chain uses TRBV25-1 with TRBJ2-1, with 7 bases aligning to TRBD1. DNA of the CDR3: TGTGCCAGCAGTGAATCAGAACAGGGGTACAATGAGCAGTTCTTC. This gives the protein CASSESEQGYNEQFF.